This T cell receptor (beta chain) is from a study of shared clonotypes between healthy human individuals (dated by TCRdb to the early 2020s). Background for the entire study: A couple of women and three men aged 18 to 49 years were included in the cohort. For each donor, CD4 naive and CD4 memory were each run on three plates, CD8 naive on two plates, and CD8 memory on one plate. To estimate repertoire size and how much clonotype sharing occurs between individuals, the study deeply sequenced the blood TCR repertoires of roughly 5 healthy adults. To increase sequencing depth and limit assay-specific biases, TCR repertoire library preparation and sequencing were carried out by different laboratories using diverse techniques. Per donor, leukapheresis produced somewhere between about 0.94 and 9 billion PBMCs.

Relative to germline, V is 2 bases shorter and J is 4 bases shorter, with 15 bases between their ends. CDR1 and CDR2 (SNHLY, FYNNEI) derive from the germline V gene. The CDR3 contains 16 residues, cysteine and phenylalanine counted. The retained sequence is limited to the CDR3, 48 bases, with the frame set at the first base. Of note for this clone: This receptor's antigen is unknown. The record has no base qualities; no much larger clone is one base away.

For the CD8 naive samples, CD45RO-negative cells were positively selected for CCR7, yielding a CD45RA+CCR7+ population from which TemRA cells were excluded. Donors were healthy HIV-negative adults with no recently reported acute infections or vaccinations. Every donor was a Caucasian adult residing in Nashville, Tennessee, USA. Blood was collected by leukapheresis, and PBMCs were isolated by Ficoll-Histopaque density gradient centrifugation and then cryopreserved in liquid nitrogen vapor phase. Analytical flow cytometry was used to check the purity and quantity of each magnetically sorted T cell population. Each sorted fraction had its genomic DNA isolated and then quantified by UV absorbance on a Nanodrop 2000c. Paper-wide results and their limitations: Compared with non-shared clonotypes, the clonotypes found in all four sorted-subset donors had higher generation probabilities. Naive subsets generally had larger estimated clonotype richness than memory subsets did. Even with the large sequencing depth, rarefaction of the sorted-subset datasets indicated that sequencing was incomplete. Pairwise subsampling indicated that sequencing depth was expected to affect the degree of clonotype sharing among donors. Sharing across a few donors was observed for approximately 5% of naive CD4, 3.5% of naive CD8, 2% to 2.5% of memory CD4, and about 0.38% of memory CD8 clonotypes. The small number of donors limited the genetic and exposure-history diversity represented. Sampling was limited to blood, and TCR repertoires in tissue likely differ from TCR repertoires in blood.

Using the deep immunoSEQ assay, multiplex PCR amplified TCR CDR3 regions from genomic DNA. For each cell subset, the extracted genomic DNA was distributed evenly across all wells of several immunoSEQ 96-well plates, and each plate served as one replicate. For sorted subsets, 150 to 250 ng genomic DNA, equal to about 30,000 T cell genomes, was loaded into each replicate PCR. Purified libraries were measured with a Qubit 3.0 fluorometer, size-checked on a Bioanalyzer 2100, and measured again with the KAPA Library Quantification kit. Each immunoSEQ 96-well plate was sequenced on its own single-read 150-cycle Illumina NextSeq 550 flow cell. The paper's data handling went like this. Because only junctional sequences without quality scores were contained in the immunoSEQ output, filtering matching that applied to full-length reads could not be performed. Sequences were annotated with PyIR, a Python wrapper for IgBLAST v1.9, using IMGT germline references to assign V/J genes and CDR3. Reads were removed for weak V/J assignments (E-value above 1e-6), missing CDR3, stop codons, out-of-frame junctions, or ambiguous translated residues. V3J clonotypes were defined by identical inferred V gene, J gene, and CDR3 amino acid sequence. To compute the percentage overlap between repertoires, the number of shared unique clonotypes was divided by the size of the smaller repertoire. Richness of each repertoire was evaluated using RTK rarefaction, the Chao1 estimator, and Recon v2.1 estimates of unobserved clonotypes. Generation probabilities for all TCRbeta clonotypes obtained by the gDNA method from a few donors were computed using OLGA. In TCRdb, the immuneACCESS table is reduced to in-frame sequences with V and J assigned. These tables do not hold every clone; where another copy was compared, an unresolved V gene accounts for under half, and the others remain unexplained. Clonal size and the V and J genes are those of that table, whereas D and trimming came from the DNA. This sample comprises about 870,000 clones, roughly 92% of them detected only once. The ten largest clones capture approximately 25% of the sample.

Sequencing was carried out using naive CD8+ T cells sorted from blood. Sample cell subset or site, as interpreted from the label and publication: CD45RA+CCR7+. Here the chain combines TRBV2 and TRBJ2-1, with no confident D gene call. The TCR originated in a man aged 25 to 45 in good health. The nucleotide sequence is given as TGTGCCAGCAGTGAACGGCCTAACCCGTTTTACAATGAGCAGTTCTTC. Its protein reads: CASSERPNPFYNEQFF.